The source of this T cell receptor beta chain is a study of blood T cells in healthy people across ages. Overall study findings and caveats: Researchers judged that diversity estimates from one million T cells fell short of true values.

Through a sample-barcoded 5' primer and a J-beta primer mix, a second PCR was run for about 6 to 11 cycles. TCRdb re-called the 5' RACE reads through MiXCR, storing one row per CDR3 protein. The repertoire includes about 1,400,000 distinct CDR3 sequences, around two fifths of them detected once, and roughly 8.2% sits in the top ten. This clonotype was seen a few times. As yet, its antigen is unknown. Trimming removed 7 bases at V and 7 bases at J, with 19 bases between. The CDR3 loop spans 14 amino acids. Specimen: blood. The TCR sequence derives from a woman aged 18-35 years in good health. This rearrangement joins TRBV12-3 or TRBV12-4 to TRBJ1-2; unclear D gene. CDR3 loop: CASINLPGEAGYTF. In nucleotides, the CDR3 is TGTGCCAGCATCAATCTCCCCGGGGAAGCTGGCTACACCTTC.